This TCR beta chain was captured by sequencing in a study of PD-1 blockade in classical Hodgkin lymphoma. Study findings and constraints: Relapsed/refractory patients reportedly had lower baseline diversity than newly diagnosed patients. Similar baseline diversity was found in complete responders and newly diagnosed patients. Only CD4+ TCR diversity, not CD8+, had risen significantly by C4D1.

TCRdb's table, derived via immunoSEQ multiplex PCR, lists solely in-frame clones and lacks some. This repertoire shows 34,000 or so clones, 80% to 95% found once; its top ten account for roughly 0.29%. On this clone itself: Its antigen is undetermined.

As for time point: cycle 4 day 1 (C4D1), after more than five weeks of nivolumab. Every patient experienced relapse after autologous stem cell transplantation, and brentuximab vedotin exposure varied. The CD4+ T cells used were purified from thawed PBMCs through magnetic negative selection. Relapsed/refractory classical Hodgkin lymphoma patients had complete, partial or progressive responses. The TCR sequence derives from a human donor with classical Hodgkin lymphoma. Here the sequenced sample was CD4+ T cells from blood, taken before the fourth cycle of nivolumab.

The CDR3 region is CASSYSDRGWREKLFF. Here the CDR3 DNA reads TGTGCCAGCAGTTACTCCGACAGGGGGTGGAGAGAAAAACTGTTTTTT. The genes are TRBV6-5 and TRBJ1-4, with 9 positions matching TRBD1. The CDR3 loop spans 16 amino acids. V was clipped by 0 bases and J by 8 bases; unmatched bases: 7. CDR1 MNHEY and CDR2 SVGAGI come from the germline V gene.